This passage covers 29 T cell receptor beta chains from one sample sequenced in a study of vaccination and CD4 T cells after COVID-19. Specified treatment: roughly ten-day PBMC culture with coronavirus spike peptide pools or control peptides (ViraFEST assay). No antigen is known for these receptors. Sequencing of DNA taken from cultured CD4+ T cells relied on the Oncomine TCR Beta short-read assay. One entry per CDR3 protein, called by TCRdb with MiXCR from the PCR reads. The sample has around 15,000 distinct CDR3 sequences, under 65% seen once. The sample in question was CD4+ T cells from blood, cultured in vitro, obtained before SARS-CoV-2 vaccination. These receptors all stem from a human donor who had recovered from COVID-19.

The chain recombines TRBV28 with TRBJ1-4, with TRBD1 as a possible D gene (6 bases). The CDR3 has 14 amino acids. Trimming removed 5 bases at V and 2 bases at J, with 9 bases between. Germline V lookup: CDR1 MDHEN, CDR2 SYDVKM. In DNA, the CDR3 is TGTGCCAGCAGTAAACAGGGTACTAATGAAAAACTGTTTTTT. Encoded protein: CASSKQGTNEKLFF.

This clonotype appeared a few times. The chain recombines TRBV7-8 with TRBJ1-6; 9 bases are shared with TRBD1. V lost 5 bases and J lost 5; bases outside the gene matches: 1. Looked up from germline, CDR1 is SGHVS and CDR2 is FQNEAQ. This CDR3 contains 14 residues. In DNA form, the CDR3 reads TGTGCCAGCAGCCGGGACAGGGATAATTCACCCCTCCACTTT. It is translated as CASSRDRDNSPLHF.

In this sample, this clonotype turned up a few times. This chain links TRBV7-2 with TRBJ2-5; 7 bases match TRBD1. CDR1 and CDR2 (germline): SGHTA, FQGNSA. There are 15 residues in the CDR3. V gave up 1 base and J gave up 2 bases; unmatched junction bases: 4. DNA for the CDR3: TGTGCCAGCAGCTTAGGGGACAGCTATCAAGAGACCCAGTACTTC. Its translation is CASSLGDSYQETQYF. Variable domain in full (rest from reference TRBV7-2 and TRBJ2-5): GAGVSQSPSNKVTEKGKDVELRCDPISGHTALYWYRQSLGQGLEFLIYFQGNSAPDKSGLPSDRFSAERTGGSVSTLTIQRTQQEDSAVYLCASSLGDSYQETQYFGPGTRLLVL.

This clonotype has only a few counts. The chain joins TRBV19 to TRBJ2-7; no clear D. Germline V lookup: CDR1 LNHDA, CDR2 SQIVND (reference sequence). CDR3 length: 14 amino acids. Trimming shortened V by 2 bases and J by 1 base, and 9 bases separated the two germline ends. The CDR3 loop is CASSISGPSYEQYF. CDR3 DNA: TGTGCCAGTAGTATATCCGGGCCGTCCTACGAGCAGTACTTC. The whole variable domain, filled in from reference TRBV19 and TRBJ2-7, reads DGGITQSPKYLFRKEGQNVTLSCEQNLNHDAMYWYRQDPGQGLRLIYYSQIVNDFQKGDIAEGYSVSREKKESFPLTVTSAQKNPTAFYLCASSISGPSYEQYFGPGTRLTVT.

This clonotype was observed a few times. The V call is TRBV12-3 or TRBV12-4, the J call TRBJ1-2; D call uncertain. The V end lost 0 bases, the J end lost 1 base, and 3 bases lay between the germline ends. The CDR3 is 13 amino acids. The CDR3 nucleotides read TGTGCCAGCAGTTTAGCCCTTAACTATGGCTACACCTTC. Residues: CASSLALNYGYTF.

CDR3 residues: CASSSPGTVNEKLFF. The CDR3 nucleotides are TGTGCCAGCAGTTCTCCCGGGACAGTTAATGAAAAACTGTTTTTT. The chain links TRBV6-2 or TRBV6-3 to TRBJ1-4; 7 nucleotides agree with TRBD1. Per germline, CDR1 MNHEY and CDR2 SVGEGT. The CDR3 totals 15 residues. Germline trimming cut 4 bases from V and 4 bases from J; bases unmatched to any gene: 6.

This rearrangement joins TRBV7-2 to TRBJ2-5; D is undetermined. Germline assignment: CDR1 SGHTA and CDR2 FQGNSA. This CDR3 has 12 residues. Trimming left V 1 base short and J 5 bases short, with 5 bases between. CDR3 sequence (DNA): TGTGCCAGCAGCTTAGTAGAGGAGACCCAGTACTTC. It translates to CASSLVEETQYF.

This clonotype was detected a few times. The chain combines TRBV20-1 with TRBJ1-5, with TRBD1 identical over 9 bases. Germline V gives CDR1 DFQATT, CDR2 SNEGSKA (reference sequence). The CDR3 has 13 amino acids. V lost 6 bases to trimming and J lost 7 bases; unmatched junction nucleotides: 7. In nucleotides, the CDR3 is TGCAGTGCCGCACAGGGGGCGACCCAGCCCCAGCATTTT. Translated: CSAAQGATQPQHF.

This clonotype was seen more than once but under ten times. Written as DNA, the CDR3 is TGTGCCACCAGTGACCCGAGACAGTACCAAGAGACCCAGTACTTC. Its protein product is CATSDPRQYQETQYF. V gene TRBV24-1 combines with J gene TRBJ2-5; perhaps TRBD1 as D (5 bases). Trimming removed 4 bases from V and 0 bases from J, with 11 bases in between. CDR1 and CDR2 (germline): KGHDR, SFDVKD. CDR3 length: 15 residues.

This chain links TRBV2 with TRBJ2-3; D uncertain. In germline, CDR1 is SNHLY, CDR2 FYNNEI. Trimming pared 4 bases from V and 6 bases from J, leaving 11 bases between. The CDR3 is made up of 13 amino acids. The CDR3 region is CASSVSLGDTQYF. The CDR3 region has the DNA TGTGCCAGCAGTGTCTCACTTGGGGATACGCAGTATTTT. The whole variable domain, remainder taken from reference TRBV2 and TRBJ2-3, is EPEVTQTPSHQVTQMGQEVILRCVPISNHLYFYWYRQILGQKVEFLVSFYNNEISEKSEIFDDQFSVERPDGSNFTLKIRSTKLEDSAMYFCASSVSLGDTQYFGPGTRLTVL.

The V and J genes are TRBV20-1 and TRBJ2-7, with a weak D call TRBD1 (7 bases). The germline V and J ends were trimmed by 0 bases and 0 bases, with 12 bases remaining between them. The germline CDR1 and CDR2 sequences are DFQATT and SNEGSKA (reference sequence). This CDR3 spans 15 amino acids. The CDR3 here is CSARERQGGSYEQYF. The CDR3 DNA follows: TGCAGTGCTAGAGAGCGGCAGGGGGGCTCCTACGAGCAGTACTTC.

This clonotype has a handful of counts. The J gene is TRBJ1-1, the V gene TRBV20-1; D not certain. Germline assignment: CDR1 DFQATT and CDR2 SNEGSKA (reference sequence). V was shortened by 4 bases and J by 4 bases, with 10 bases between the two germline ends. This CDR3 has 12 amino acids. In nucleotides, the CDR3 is TGCAGTGCTACCCCCTTGGGCACTGAAGCTTTCTTT. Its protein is CSATPLGTEAFF.

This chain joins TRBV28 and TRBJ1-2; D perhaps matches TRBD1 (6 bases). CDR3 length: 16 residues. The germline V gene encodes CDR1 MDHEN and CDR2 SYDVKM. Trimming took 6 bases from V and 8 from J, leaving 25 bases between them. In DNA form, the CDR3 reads TGTGCCAGCAGCACGGGGGGCAGCAAGCGATGGGCGGGCTACACCTTC. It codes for CASSTGGSKRWAGYTF.

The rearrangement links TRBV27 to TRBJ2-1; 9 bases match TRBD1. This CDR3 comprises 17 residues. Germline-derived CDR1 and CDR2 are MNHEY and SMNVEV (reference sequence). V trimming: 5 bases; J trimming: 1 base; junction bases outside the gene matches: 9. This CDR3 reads CASSAGQGRGSYNEQFF. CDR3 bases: TGTGCCAGCAGTGCGGGACAGGGTCGGGGGTCCTACAATGAGCAGTTCTTC.

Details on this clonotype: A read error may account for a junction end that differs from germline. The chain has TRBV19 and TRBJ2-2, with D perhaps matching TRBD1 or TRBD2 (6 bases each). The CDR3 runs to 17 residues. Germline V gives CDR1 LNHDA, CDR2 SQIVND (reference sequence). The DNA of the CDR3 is TGTGCCAGTAGTACATACCACAGGGCCGGGAACACCGGGGGGCTGTTTTTT. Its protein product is CASSTYHRAGNTGGLFF.

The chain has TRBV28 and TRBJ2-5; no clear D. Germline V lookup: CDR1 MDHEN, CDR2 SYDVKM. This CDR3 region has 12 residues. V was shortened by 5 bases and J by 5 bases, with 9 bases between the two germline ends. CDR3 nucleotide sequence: TGTGCCAGCAGTCTCTTAGGCGAGACCCAGTACTTC. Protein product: CASSLLGETQYF.

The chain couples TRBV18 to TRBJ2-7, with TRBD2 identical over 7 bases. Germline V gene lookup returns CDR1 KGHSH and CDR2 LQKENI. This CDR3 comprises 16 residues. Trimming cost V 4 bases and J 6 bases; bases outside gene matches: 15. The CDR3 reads CASSLTSGPGGGEQYF. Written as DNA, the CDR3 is TGTGCCAGCTCACTAACGTCAGGGCCGGGCGGGGGCGAGCAGTACTTC.

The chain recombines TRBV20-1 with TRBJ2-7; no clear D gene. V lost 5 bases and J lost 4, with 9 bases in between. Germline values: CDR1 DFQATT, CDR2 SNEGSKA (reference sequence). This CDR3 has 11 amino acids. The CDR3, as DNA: TGCAGTGCTTCTACACCGTACGAGCAGTACTTC. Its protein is CSASTPYEQYF.

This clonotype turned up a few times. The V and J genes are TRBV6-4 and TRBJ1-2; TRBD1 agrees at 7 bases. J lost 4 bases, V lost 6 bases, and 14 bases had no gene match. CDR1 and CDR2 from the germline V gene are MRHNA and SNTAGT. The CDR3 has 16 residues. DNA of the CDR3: TGTGCCAGCAGCCCGACAGGGATTGGGTCCACCTATGGCTACACCTTC. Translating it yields CASSPTGIGSTYGYTF.

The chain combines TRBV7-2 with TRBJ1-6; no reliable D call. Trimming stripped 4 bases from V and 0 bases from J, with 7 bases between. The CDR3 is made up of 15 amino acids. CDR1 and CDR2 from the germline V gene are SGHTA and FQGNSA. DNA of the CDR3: TGTGCCAGCAGCTCCACGAGCTCCTATAATTCACCCCTCCACTTT. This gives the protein CASSSTSSYNSPLHF. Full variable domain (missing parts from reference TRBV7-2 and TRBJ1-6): GAGVSQSPSNKVTEKGKDVELRCDPISGHTALYWYRQSLGQGLEFLIYFQGNSAPDKSGLPSDRFSAERTGGSVSTLTIQRTQQEDSAVYLCASSSTSSYNSPLHFGNGTRLTVT.

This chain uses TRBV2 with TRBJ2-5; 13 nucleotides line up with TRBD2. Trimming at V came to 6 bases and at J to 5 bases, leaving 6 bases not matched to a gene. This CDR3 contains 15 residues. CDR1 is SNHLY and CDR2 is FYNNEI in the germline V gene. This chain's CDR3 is CASSLRTSGGETQYF. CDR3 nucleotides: TGTGCCAGCAGCTTAAGGACTAGCGGGGGTGAGACCCAGTACTTC. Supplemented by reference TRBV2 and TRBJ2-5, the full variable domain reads EPEVTQTPSHQVTQMGQEVILRCVPISNHLYFYWYRQILGQKVEFLVSFYNNEISEKSEIFDDQFSVERPDGSNFTLKIRSTKLEDSAMYFCASSLRTSGGETQYFGPGTRLLVL.

CDR3 sequence (DNA): TGTGCCAGCAGCCGGGGGCCAAGCTCTGGAAACACCATATATTTT. Translating gives CASSRGPSSGNTIYF. V and J are TRBV7-2 and TRBJ1-3; D may be TRBD1 (6 bases). The length of the CDR3 is 15 residues. Germline V gene lookup returns CDR1 SGHTA and CDR2 FQGNSA. V lost 5 bases and J lost 0, with 11 bases in between.

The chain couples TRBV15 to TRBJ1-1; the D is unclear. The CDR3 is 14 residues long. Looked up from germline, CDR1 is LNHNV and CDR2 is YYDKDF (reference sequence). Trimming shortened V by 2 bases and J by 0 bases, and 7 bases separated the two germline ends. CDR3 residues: CATSRRGLNTEAFF. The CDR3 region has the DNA TGTGCCACCAGCAGACGGGGATTGAACACTGAAGCTTTCTTT.

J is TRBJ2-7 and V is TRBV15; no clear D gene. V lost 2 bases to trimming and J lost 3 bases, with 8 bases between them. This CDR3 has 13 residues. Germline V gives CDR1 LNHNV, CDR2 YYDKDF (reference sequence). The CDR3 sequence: CATSRSSGYEQYF. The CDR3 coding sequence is TGTGCCACCAGCAGAAGCTCGGGCTACGAGCAGTACTTC.

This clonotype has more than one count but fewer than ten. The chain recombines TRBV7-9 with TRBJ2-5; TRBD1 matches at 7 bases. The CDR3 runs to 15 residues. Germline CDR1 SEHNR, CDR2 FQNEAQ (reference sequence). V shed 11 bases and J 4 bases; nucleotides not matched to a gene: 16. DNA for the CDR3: TGTGCCGGGGGATCCACAGGGGCCGTGGGAGAGACCCAGTACTTC. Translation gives CAGGSTGAVGETQYF.

CDR3 sequence (DNA): TGTGCCACCAGCTCAGGAGAGACCCAGTACTTC. This gives the protein CATSSGETQYF. The rearrangement links TRBV24-1 to TRBJ2-5; D not certain. CDR3 length: 11 residues. Germline values: CDR1 KGHDR, CDR2 SFDVKD. Trimming removed 7 bases at V and 4 bases at J, with 6 bases between.

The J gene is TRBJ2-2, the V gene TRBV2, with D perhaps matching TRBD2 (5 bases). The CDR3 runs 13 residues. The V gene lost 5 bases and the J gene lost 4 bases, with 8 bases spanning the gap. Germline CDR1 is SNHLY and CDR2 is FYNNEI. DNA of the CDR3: TGTGCCAGCAGTCTCGGAGGCACCGGGGAGCTGTTTTTT. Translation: CASSLGGTGELFF.

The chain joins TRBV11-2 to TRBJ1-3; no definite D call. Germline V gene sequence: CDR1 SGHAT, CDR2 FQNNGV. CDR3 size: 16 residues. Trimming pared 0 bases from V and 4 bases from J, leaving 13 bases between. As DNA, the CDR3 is TGTGCCAGCAGCTTAGACAGCCTCAGATGGGGAAACACCATATATTTT. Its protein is CASSLDSLRWGNTIYF. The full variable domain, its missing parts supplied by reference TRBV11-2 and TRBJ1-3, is EAGVAQSPRYKIIEKRQSVAFWCNPISGHATLYWYQQILGQGPKLLIQFQNNGVVDDSQLPKDRFSAERLKGVDSTLKIQPAKLEDSAVYLCASSLDSLRWGNTIYFGEGSWLTVV.

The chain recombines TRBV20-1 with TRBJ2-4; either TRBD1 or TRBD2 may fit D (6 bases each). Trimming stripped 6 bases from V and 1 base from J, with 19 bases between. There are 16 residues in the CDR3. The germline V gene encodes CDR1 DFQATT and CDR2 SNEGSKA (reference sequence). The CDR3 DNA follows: TGCAGTGCCCCTAAACCAACAGGGACTGCCAAAAACATTCAGTACTTC. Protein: CSAPKPTGTAKNIQYF.